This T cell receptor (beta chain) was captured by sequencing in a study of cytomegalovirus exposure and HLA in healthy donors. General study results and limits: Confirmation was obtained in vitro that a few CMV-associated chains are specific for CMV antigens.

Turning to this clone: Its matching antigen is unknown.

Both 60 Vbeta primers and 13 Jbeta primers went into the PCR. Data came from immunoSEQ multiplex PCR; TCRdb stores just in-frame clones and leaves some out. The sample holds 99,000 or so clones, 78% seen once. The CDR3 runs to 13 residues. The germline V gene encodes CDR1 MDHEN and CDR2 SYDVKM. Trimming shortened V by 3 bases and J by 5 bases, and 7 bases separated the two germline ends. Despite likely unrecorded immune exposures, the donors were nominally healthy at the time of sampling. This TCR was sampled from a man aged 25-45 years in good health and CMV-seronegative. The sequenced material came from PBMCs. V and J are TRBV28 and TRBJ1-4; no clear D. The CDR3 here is CASSFVQNEKLFF. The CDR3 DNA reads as TGTGCCAGCAGTTTTGTCCAGAATGAAAAACTGTTTTTT.